The 18 T cell receptor beta chains listed next were all sequenced from one sample in a study of shared clonotypes between healthy human individuals. Profiled with immunoSEQ multiplex PCR; TCRdb holds only in-frame clones, not every one. The repertoire holds 850,000 to 1,200,000 clones, with approximately 72% as singletons. The sequenced material came from memory CD4+ T cells sorted from blood. Subset in this sample: CD45RA-negative fraction. The receptors come from a man between 18 and 35 years old in good health.

The chain combines TRBV19 with TRBJ1-1; D uncertain. The length of the CDR3 is 15 residues. Trimming stripped 5 bases from V and 1 base from J, with 14 bases between. Germline loops: CDR1 LNHDA, CDR2 SQIVND (reference sequence). In DNA form, the CDR3 reads TGTGCCAGTAGTCTCGAGGGTGTCGGGAACACTGAAGCTTTCTTT. This sequence encodes CASSLEGVGNTEAFF. The complete variable domain, with remaining parts taken from reference TRBV19 and TRBJ1-1, reads DGGITQSPKYLFRKEGQNVTLSCEQNLNHDAMYWYRQDPGQGLRLIYYSQIVNDFQKGDIAEGYSVSREKKESFPLTVTSAQKNPTAFYLCASSLEGVGNTEAFFGQGTRLTVV.

This chain uses TRBV9 with TRBJ2-5; 11 bases are a match to TRBD1. V lost 2 bases to trimming and J lost 3 bases; unmatched junction nucleotides: 3. The V gene's germline CDR1 is SGDLS and CDR2 YYNGEE. The length of the CDR3 is 15 residues. Written as DNA, the CDR3 is TGTGCCAGCAGCGTCCGGGACAGGGGGAAAGAGACCCAGTACTTC. It yields the protein CASSVRDRGKETQYF.

CDR3 region: CASSPTGPTSSYEQYF. As DNA, the CDR3 is TGTGCCAGCTCACCAACGGGGCCGACTAGCTCCTACGAGCAGTACTTC. J is TRBJ2-5 and V is TRBV18, with D perhaps TRBD2 (6 bases). The J call is uncertain, as TRBJ2-7 better fits the DNA end. Germline V CDR1 and CDR2: KGHSH, LQKENI. This CDR3 region has 16 residues.

This chain links TRBV7-9 with TRBJ2-3; perhaps TRBD1 as D (6 bases). CDR1 is SEHNR and CDR2 is FQNEAQ in the germline V gene (reference sequence). Between the trimmed V and J ends, which lost 5 bases and 4 bases, there was a span of 13 bases. The CDR3 spans 14 residues. Here the CDR3 DNA reads TGTGCCAGCAGCGTCGCTGGGACACCAGATACGCAGTATTTT. This sequence encodes CASSVAGTPDTQYF.

The rearrangement uses TRBV6-1 and TRBJ2-5; D perhaps matches TRBD2 (6 bases). V lost 7 bases to trimming and J lost 0 bases, with 12 bases between them. CDR1 and CDR2 from the germline V gene are MNHNS and SASEGT. This CDR3 contains 14 residues. For the CDR3, the DNA is TGTGCCAGCAAAGGACGGGAGTACCAAGAGACCCAGTACTTC. Its translation is CASKGREYQETQYF.

The chain recombines TRBV2 with TRBJ1-1, with a tentative D call TRBD1 (6 bases). This CDR3 comprises 14 residues. The V and J ends lost 4 bases and 1 base respectively, with 10 bases between them. Germline assignment: CDR1 SNHLY and CDR2 FYNNEI. The CDR3: CASSGGPANTEAFF. CDR3 DNA: TGTGCCAGCAGTGGGGGGCCAGCGAACACTGAAGCTTTCTTT.

The V call is TRBV7-2, the J call TRBJ1-5; weak D call: TRBD1 (6 bases). The CDR3 is made up of 14 amino acids. Looked up from germline, CDR1 is SGHTA and CDR2 is FQGNSA. Trimming pared 5 bases from V and 6 bases from J, leaving 14 bases between. CDR3 protein: CASSPGGGGQPQHF. The CDR3 DNA sequence: TGTGCCAGCAGCCCCGGCGGAGGGGGTCAGCCCCAGCATTTT.

This clone has only a few counts. The sample has other DNA sequences that encode this CDR3 too. The chain recombines TRBV18 with TRBJ1-1; no firm D call. The CDR3 has 13 amino acids. V lost 2 bases and J lost 0, with 4 bases in between. CDR1 is KGHSH, CDR2 LQKENI, per germline. CDR3 DNA sequence: TGTGCCAGCTCACCAGACGTGAACACTGAAGCTTTCTTT. This sequence encodes CASSPDVNTEAFF.

The chain uses TRBV5-6 and TRBJ1-1; TRBD1 aligns across 10 bases. The germline V gene has CDR1 SGHDT and CDR2 YYEEEE. V trimming: 0 bases; J trimming: 10 bases; junction bases outside the gene matches: 9. This CDR3 spans 15 amino acids. The CDR3 sequence is CASSLAGGQGRGAFF. CDR3 DNA sequence: TGTGCCAGCAGCTTGGCCGGGGGACAGGGGAGAGGAGCTTTCTTT.

This clone was detected a few times. V and J are TRBV7-3 and TRBJ2-3, with D possibly TRBD1 on 6 matching bases. The CDR3 covers 14 residues. The germline V gene has CDR1 SGHTA and CDR2 FQGTGA. V lost 5 bases to trimming and J lost 7 bases, with 16 bases between them. The CDR3 protein is CASSPGWGRNTQYF. The CDR3 DNA is TGTGCCAGCAGCCCCGGGTGGGGGCGGAATACGCAGTATTTT. Supplemented by reference TRBV7-3 and TRBJ2-3, the full variable domain reads GAGVSQTPSNKVTEKGKYVELRCDPISGHTALYWYRQSLGQGPEFLIYFQGTGAADDSGLPNDRFFAVRPEGSVSTLKIQRTERGDSAVYLCASSPGWGRNTQYFGPGTRLTVL.

This chain joins TRBV5-5 and TRBJ2-7, with D possibly TRBD1 on 6 matching bases. CDR1 and CDR2 from the germline V gene are SGHKS and YYEKEE (reference sequence). This CDR3 is built from 15 residues. The V gene lost 0 bases and the J gene lost 7 bases, with 17 bases spanning the gap. The CDR3 spells CASSLDWTAPREQYF. The CDR3 DNA reads TGTGCCAGCAGCTTGGATTGGACAGCGCCTAGAGAGCAGTACTTC.

This clone was observed a few times. The chain is built from TRBV5-1 and TRBJ1-3; the match to TRBD1 covers 7 bases. The CDR3 spans 15 residues. With V trimmed by 4 bases and J by 7 bases, 11 bases remained unmatched. The germline CDR1 and CDR2 sequences are SGHRS and YFSETQ. This CDR3 is CASSDHGTVVNTIYF. The CDR3 bases are TGCGCCAGCAGCGACCACGGGACAGTTGTGAACACCATATATTTT.

This rearrangement joins TRBV30 to TRBJ1-2; no reliable D call. Germline assignment: CDR1 GTSNPN and CDR2 SVGIG (reference sequence). The length of the CDR3 is 14 residues. The V gene lost 4 bases and the J gene lost 0 bases, with 12 bases spanning the gap. The CDR3 nucleotides are TGTGCCTGGACCCTGCCTGGAGCTAACTATGGCTACACCTTC. Its protein product is CAWTLPGANYGYTF.

This sequence joins TRBV7-9 and TRBJ1-1; D ambiguous. The germline V and J ends were trimmed by 5 bases and 3 bases, with 13 bases remaining between them. CDR3 length equals 14 residues. Germline CDR1 is SEHNR and CDR2 is FQNEAQ (reference sequence). The CDR3 is CASSRGSQHTEAFF. The CDR3 DNA follows: TGTGCCAGCAGCCGTGGGTCTCAACACACTGAAGCTTTCTTT.

Details on this clone: This CDR3 is also generated by other DNA sequences in the sample. In DNA form, the CDR3 reads TGTGCCAGCAGTGAATTGGGGCGCGACTATGGCTACACCTTC. This gives the protein CASSELGRDYGYTF. The rearrangement joins TRBV25-1 to TRBJ1-2, with a possible D match to TRBD1 (5 bases). The CDR3 has 14 residues. Germline V lookup: CDR1 MGHDK, CDR2 SYGVNS. V was clipped by 1 base and J by 3 bases, with 9 bases between them.

This clone was observed a few times. The gene calls are TRBV18 and TRBJ2-5, with D possibly being TRBD1 (5 bases). The V gene lost 3 bases and the J gene lost 5 bases, with 10 bases spanning the gap. The CDR3 length is 13 residues. Germline V gene sequence: CDR1 KGHSH, CDR2 LQKENI. CDR3 DNA: TGTGCCAGCTCACCGAATAAGGGGGAGACCCAGTACTTC. This gives the protein CASSPNKGETQYF.

The chain is built from TRBV11-2 and TRBJ2-2, with 7 bases matching TRBD2. The CDR3 covers 14 residues. Germline loops: CDR1 SGHAT, CDR2 FQNNGV. The J segment lost 4 bases and the V segment lost 5 bases, leaving 4 bases of the junction unmatched. CDR3 sequence reads: CASSRDYRTGELFF. The CDR3 nucleotides read TGTGCCAGCAGCCGGGACTACCGCACCGGGGAGCTGTTTTTT.

This chain connects TRBV10-1 to TRBJ2-7; D is undetermined. Germline CDR1 is WNHNN and CDR2 is SYGVQD (reference sequence). The CDR3 contains 14 residues. Trimming shortened V by 8 bases and J by 3 bases, and 17 bases separated the two germline ends. CDR3 DNA sequence: TGCGCCAGCCCAGATGGCCTGGGAATCTACGAGCAGTACTTC. Its protein is CASPDGLGIYEQYF.